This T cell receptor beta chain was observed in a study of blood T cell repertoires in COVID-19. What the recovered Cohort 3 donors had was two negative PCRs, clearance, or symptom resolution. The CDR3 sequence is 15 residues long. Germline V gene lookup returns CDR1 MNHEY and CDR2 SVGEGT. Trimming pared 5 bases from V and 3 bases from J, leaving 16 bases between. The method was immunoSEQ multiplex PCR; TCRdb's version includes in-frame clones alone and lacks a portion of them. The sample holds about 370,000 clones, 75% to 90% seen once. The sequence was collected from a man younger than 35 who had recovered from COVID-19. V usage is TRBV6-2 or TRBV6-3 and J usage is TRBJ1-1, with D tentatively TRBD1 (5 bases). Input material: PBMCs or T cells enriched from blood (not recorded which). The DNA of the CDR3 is TGTGCCAGCAGTCCCCAGGGAGGGCGGGACACTGAAGCTTTCTTT. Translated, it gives CASSPQGGRDTEAFF.